This T cell receptor beta chain was recorded in a study of blood T cell repertoires in COVID-19. Study overall: Samples taken during acute and convalescent COVID-19 were collected in the United States, Italy and Spain. PBMCs, B-cell-depleted T cells, or T cells were the source of the cDNA or gDNA that made up the material.

This CDR3 has 13 residues. Trimming took off 1 base at V and 5 bases at J, with 8 bases between the two ends. The germline V gene encodes CDR1 SGDLS and CDR2 YYNGEE. In the authors' workflow: For nucleated cells, counts were estimated from reference gene primer amplification. Method: immunoSEQ multiplex PCR; TCRdb's copy keeps in-frame clones and lacks some. The DNA was the basis for D and trimming; V, J and clone size are from that table. The sample lists some 250,000 clones; roughly 80% were seen once. What was sequenced was peripheral blood. The sequence was obtained from a woman older than 75 with acute or convalescent COVID-19. This chain uses TRBV9 with TRBJ2-3; D call uncertain. The CDR3 DNA is TGTGCCAGCAGCGTATTTCTAGGAGATACGCAGTATTTT. This sequence encodes CASSVFLGDTQYF.